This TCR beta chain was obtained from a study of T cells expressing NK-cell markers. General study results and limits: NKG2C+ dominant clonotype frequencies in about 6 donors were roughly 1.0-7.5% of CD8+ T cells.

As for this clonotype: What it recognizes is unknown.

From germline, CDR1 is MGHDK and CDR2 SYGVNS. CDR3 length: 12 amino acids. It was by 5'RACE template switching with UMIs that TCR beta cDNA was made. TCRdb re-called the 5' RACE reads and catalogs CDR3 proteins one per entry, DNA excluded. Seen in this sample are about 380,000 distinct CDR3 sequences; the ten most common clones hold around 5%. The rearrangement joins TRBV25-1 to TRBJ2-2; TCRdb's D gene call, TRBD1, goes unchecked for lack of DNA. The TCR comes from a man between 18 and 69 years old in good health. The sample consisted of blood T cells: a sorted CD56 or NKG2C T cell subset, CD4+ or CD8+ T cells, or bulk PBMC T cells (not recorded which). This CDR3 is CASTGVAGELFF. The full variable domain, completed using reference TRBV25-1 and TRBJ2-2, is EADIYQTPRYLVIGTGKKITLECSQTMGHDKMYWYQQDPGMELHLIHYSYGVNSTEKGDLSSESTVSRIRTEHFPLTLESARPSHTSQYLCASTGVAGELFFGEGSRLTVL.